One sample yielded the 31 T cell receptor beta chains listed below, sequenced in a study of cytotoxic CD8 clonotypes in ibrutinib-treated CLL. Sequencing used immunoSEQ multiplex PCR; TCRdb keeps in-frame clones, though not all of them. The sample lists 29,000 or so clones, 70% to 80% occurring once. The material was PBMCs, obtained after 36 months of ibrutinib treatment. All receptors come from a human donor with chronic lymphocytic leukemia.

CDR3 in DNA: TGTGCCAGCAGCTTAAGTCAGGCCAGAAAACTGTTTTTT. Protein sequence: CASSLSQARKLFF. The chain recombines TRBV7-9 with TRBJ1-4; D is uncertain. V dropped 2 bases and J dropped 10 bases, with 11 bases sitting between them. CDR1 SEHNR and CDR2 FQNEAQ come from the germline V gene (reference sequence). The CDR3 has 13 residues.

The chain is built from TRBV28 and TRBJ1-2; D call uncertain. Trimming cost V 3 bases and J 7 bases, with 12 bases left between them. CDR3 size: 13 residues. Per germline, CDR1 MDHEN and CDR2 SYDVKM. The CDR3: CASSFPSRVGYTF. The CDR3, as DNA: TGTGCCAGCAGTTTCCCTTCTCGGGTTGGCTACACCTTC.

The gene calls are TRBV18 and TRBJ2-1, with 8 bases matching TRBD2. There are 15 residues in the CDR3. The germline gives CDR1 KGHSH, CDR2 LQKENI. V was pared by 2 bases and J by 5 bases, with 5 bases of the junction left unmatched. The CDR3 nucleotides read TGTGCCAGCTCACCATCTACGGGGGGGGACAATGAGCAGTTCTTC. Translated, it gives CASSPSTGGDNEQFF.

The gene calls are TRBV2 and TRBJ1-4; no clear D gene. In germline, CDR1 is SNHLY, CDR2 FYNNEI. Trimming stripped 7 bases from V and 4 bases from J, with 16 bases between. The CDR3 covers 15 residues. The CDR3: CASKSVARDNEKLFF. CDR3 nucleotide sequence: TGTGCCAGCAAATCAGTGGCCCGCGATAATGAAAAACTGTTTTTT.

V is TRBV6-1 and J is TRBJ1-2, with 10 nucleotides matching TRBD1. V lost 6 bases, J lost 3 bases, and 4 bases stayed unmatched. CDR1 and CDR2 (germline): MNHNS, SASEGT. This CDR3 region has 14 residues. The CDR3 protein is CASRRQGADYGYTF. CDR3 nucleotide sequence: TGTGCCAGCAGACGACAGGGGGCGGACTATGGCTACACCTTC.

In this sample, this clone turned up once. The CDR3 nucleotides read TGTGCCTGGCTGCAGTTGTACACCGGGGAGCTGTTTTTT. Its translation is CAWLQLYTGELFF. The J gene is TRBJ2-2, the V gene TRBV30; D is unresolved. Trimming shortened V by 5 bases and J by 3 bases, and 10 bases separated the two germline ends. Germline loops: CDR1 GTSNPN, CDR2 SVGIG (reference sequence). The length of the CDR3 is 13 residues.

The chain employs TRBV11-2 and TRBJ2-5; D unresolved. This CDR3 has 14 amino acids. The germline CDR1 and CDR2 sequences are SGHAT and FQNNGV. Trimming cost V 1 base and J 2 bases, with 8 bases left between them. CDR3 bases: TGTGCCAGCAGCTTAGGTTCGTTTCAAGAGACCCAGTACTTC. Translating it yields CASSLGSFQETQYF.

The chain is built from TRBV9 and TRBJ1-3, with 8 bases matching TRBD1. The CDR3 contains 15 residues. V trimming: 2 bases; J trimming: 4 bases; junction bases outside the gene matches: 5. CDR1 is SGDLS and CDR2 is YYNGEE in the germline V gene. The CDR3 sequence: CASSVQGASGNTIYF. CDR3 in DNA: TGTGCCAGCAGCGTTCAGGGGGCGTCGGGAAACACCATATATTTT.

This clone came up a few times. CDR3 loop: CASSYSSRNEQYF. In DNA form, the CDR3 reads TGTGCCAGCAGTTACTCGTCCAGAAACGAGCAGTACTTC. The chain couples TRBV6-5 to TRBJ2-7; D gene ambiguous. This CDR3 contains 13 residues. Germline lookup yields CDR1 MNHEY and CDR2 SVGAGI. Trimming shortened V by 0 bases and J by 5 bases, and 8 bases separated the two germline ends.

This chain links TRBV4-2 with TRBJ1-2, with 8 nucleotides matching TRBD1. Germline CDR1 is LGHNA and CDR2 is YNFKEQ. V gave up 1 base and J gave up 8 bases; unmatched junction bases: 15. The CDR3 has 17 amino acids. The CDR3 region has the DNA TGTGCCAGCAGCCAAGTCGAAAGCGGACAGGGAACTACAGGCTACACCTTC. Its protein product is CASSQVESGQGTTGYTF.

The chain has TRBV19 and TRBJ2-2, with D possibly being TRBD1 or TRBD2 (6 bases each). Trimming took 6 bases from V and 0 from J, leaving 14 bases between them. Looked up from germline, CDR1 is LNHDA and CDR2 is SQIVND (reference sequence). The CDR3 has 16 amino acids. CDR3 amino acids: CASRGGLAPNTGELFF. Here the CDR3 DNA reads TGTGCCAGTAGAGGGGGACTTGCCCCGAACACCGGGGAGCTGTTTTTT.

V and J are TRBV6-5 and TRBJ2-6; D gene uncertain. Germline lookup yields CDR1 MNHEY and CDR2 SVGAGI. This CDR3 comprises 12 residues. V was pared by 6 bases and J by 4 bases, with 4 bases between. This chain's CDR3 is CASRMGANVLTF. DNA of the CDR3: TGTGCCAGCAGAATGGGGGCCAACGTCCTGACTTTC.

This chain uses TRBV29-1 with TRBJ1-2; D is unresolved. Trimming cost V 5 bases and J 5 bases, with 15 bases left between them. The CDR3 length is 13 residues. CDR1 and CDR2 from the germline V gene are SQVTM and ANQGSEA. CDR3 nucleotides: TGCAGCGTTTGGTCCCAGGAGGGATATGGCTACACCTTC. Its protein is CSVWSQEGYGYTF.

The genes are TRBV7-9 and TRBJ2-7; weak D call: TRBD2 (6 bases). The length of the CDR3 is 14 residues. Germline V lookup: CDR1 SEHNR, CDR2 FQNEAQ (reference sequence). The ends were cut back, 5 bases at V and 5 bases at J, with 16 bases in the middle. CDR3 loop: CASSPGTSKDEQYF. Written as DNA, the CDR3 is TGTGCCAGCAGCCCCGGGACTTCTAAGGACGAGCAGTACTTC.

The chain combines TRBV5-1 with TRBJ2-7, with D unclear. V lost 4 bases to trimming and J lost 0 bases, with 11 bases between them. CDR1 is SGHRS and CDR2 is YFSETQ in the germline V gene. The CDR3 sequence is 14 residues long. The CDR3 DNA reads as TGCGCCAGCAGCATTGACACATACTCCTACGAGCAGTACTTC. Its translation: CASSIDTYSYEQYF.

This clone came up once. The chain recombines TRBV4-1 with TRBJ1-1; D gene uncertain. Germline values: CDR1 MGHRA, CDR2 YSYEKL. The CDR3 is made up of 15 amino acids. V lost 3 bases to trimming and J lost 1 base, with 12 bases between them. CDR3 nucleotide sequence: TGCGCCAGCAGCCATACCCAGCTGGCGAACACTGAAGCTTTCTTT. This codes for CASSHTQLANTEAFF.

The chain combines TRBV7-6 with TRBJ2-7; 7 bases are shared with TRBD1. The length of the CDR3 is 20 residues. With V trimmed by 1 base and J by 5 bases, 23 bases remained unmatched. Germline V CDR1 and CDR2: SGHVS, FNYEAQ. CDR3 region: CASSLVQSYTADRVRNEQYF. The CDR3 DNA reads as TGTGCCAGCAGCTTAGTCCAATCTTACACTGCAGACAGGGTCAGAAACGAGCAGTACTTC.

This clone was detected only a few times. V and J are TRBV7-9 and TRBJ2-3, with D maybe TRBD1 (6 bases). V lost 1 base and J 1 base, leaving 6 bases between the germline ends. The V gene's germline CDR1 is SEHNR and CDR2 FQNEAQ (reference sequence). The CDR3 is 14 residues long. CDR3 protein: CASSLGGRTDTQYF. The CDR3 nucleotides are TGTGCCAGCAGCTTAGGGGGGCGCACAGATACGCAGTATTTT.

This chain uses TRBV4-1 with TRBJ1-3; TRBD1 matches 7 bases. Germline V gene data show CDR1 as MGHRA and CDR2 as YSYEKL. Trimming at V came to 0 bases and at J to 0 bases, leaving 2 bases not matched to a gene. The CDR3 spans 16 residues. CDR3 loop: CASSQEGGSSGNTIYF. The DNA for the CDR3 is TGCGCCAGCAGCCAAGAAGGGGGCAGCTCTGGAAACACCATATATTTT.

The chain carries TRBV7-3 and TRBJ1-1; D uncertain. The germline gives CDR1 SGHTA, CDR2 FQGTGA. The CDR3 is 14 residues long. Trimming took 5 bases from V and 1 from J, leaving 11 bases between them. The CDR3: CASSRGGANTEAFF. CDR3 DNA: TGTGCCAGCAGCCGTGGAGGCGCGAACACTGAAGCTTTCTTT.

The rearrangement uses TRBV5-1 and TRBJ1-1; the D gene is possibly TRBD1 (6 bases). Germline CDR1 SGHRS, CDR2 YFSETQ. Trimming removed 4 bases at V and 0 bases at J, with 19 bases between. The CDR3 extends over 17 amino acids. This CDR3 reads CASSPGASGIMNTEAFF. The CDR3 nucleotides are TGCGCCAGCAGCCCGGGGGCTAGCGGAATTATGAACACTGAAGCTTTCTTT.

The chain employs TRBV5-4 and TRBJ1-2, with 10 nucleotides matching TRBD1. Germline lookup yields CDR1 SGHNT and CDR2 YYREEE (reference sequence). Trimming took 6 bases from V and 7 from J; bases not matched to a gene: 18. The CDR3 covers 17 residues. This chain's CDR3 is CASNPVAGTGATIGYTF. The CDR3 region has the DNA TGTGCCAGCAACCCCGTGGCTGGGACAGGGGCCACCATTGGCTACACCTTC.

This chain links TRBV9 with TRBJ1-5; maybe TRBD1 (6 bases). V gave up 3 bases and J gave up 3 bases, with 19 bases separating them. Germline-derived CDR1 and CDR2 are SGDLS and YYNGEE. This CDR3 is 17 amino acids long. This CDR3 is CASSAQESDRFNQPQHF. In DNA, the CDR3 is TGTGCCAGCAGCGCCCAGGAGAGCGACAGGTTCAATCAGCCCCAGCATTTT.

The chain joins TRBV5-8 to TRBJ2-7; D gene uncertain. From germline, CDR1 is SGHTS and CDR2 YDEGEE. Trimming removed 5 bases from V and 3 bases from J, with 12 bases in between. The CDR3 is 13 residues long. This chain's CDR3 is CASRNPHSYEQYF. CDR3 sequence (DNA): TGTGCCAGCAGAAACCCCCACAGCTACGAGCAGTACTTC.

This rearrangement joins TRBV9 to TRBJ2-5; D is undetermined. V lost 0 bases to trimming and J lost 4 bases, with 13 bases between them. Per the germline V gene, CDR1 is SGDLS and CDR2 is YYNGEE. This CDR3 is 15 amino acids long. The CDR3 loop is CASSVAMTPVETQYF. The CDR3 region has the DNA TGTGCCAGCAGCGTAGCTATGACCCCAGTAGAGACCCAGTACTTC. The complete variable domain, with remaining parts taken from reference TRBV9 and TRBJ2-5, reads DSGVTQTPKHLITATGQRVTLRCSPRSGDLSVYWYQQSLDQGLQFLIQYYNGEERAKGNILERFSAQQFPDLHSELNLSSLELGDSALYFCASSVAMTPVETQYFGPGTRLLVL.

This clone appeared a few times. The CDR3 spells CAWSGPTSSYEQYF. The DNA for the CDR3 is TGTGCCTGGAGTGGACCTACAAGCTCCTACGAGCAGTACTTC. The chain combines TRBV30 with TRBJ2-7; D not resolved. V was pared by 1 base and J by 0 bases, with 10 bases between. The CDR3 runs to 14 residues. Per the germline V gene, CDR1 is GTSNPN and CDR2 is SVGIG (reference sequence).

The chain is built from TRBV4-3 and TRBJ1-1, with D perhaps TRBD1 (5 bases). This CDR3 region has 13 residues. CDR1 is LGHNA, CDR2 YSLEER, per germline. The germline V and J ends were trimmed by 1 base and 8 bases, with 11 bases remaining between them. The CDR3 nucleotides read TGCGCCAGCAGCCAAGGTGGGGGATCCGAAGCTTTCTTT. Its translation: CASSQGGGSEAFF.

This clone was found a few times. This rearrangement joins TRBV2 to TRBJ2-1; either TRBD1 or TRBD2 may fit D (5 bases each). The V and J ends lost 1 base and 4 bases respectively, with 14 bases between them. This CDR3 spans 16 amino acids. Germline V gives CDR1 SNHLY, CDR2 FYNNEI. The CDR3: CASSEGDGAAYNEQFF. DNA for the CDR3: TGTGCCAGCAGTGAAGGGGACGGAGCCGCGTACAATGAGCAGTTCTTC. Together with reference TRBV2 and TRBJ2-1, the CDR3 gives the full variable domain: EPEVTQTPSHQVTQMGQEVILRCVPISNHLYFYWYRQILGQKVEFLVSFYNNEISEKSEIFDDQFSVERPDGSNFTLKIRSTKLEDSAMYFCASSEGDGAAYNEQFFGPGTRLTVL.

CDR3 DNA sequence: TGTGCCAGCAGTTTTAGTACATTCAATGAGCAGTTCTTC. Translating it yields CASSFSTFNEQFF. The chain combines TRBV27 with TRBJ2-1; D gene unclear. The CDR3 length is 13 residues. V lost 3 bases and J lost 6, with 9 bases in between. Germline V gene sequence: CDR1 MNHEY, CDR2 SMNVEV (reference sequence).

This chain's CDR3 is CASSQHGQGGFGGYTF. In nucleotides, the CDR3 is TGCGCCAGCAGCCAACATGGACAGGGAGGATTTGGTGGCTACACCTTC. The chain recombines TRBV4-1 with TRBJ1-2; the match to TRBD1 covers 8 bases. The length of the CDR3 is 16 residues. Germline trimming cut 2 bases from V and 7 bases from J; bases unmatched to any gene: 12. Germline V gene sequence: CDR1 MGHRA, CDR2 YSYEKL.

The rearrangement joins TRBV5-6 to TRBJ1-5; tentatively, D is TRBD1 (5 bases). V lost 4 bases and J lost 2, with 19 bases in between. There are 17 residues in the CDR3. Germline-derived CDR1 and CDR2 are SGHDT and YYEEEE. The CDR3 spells CASSRKPRDGGNQPQHF. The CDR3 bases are TGTGCCAGCAGCCGGAAACCCAGGGACGGCGGCAATCAGCCCCAGCATTTT.